This TCR beta chain appears in the sequencing data of a study of blood T cell repertoires in COVID-19. At the level of the study: The study drew acute and convalescent COVID-19 samples from the United States, Italy and Spain. Sources were T cells, B-cell-depleted T cells, or PBMCs; the material itself was cDNA or gDNA.

V lost 4 bases, J lost 7 bases, and 15 bases lay in between. The CDR3 is 15 amino acids. Germline V lookup: CDR1 SGHRS, CDR2 YFSETQ. Measured with immunoSEQ multiplex PCR; TCRdb has only the in-frame clones, and not every one. The sample contains 150,000 or so clones, over 65% of which appear only once. Self-reported history from a screening survey and questionnaire set each donor's cohort. Among Cohort 3 donors, those recovered had two negative PCRs, clearance, or symptom resolution. J is TRBJ1-6 and V is TRBV5-1; D unresolved. The sequence was obtained from a woman in her fifties or sixties who had recovered from COVID-19. The source material was PBMCs or T cells enriched from blood (not recorded which). CDR3 residues: CASSRGYLENSPLHF. CDR3 in DNA: TGCGCCAGCAGCAGAGGATATCTGGAGAATTCACCCCTCCACTTT.